This TCR beta chain is from a study of blood T cell repertoires in COVID-19. Study-wide background: Collection of acute and convalescent COVID-19 samples took place in the United States, Italy and Spain. PBMCs, B-cell-depleted T cells, or T cells were the source of the cDNA or gDNA that made up the material.

As handled by the study authors: How many nucleated cells were present was estimated from reference gene primer amplification. Only in-frame clones appear in the TCRdb table, and some are missing; sequencing was by immunoSEQ multiplex PCR. Clonal size and the V and J genes are those of that table, whereas D and trimming came from the DNA. The repertoire holds roughly 67,000 clones, around 84% seen once, with under 5% in the top ten. The germline CDR1 and CDR2 sequences are MNHEY and SVGAGI. V lost 0 bases to trimming and J lost 4 bases, with 10 bases between them. The CDR3 runs to 15 residues. The source of this sequence is a man aged 45-65 years with acute or convalescent COVID-19. This chain uses TRBV6-5 with TRBJ1-5, with D perhaps matching TRBD1 (6 bases). The specimen sequenced was peripheral blood. The DNA for the CDR3 is TGTGCCAGCAGTTACTCCTTCGACAGGAATCAGCCCCAGCATTTT. It translates to CASSYSFDRNQPQHF.